The 12 T cell receptor beta chains listed next were all sequenced from one sample in a study of blood T cell repertoires in COVID-19. The repertoire was sequenced with immunoSEQ multiplex PCR; TCRdb's copy has only in-frame clones and lacks some. In the table there are approximately 15,000 clones, roughly 89% of which are singletons. Sequencing was performed on peripheral blood. The receptors shown here come from a woman between 65 and 79 years old in a cohort sampled during active or convalescent COVID-19.

As to this clone: Mismatch with germline at one junction end may stem from a read error. This chain joins TRBV28 and TRBJ2-3; 9 nucleotides align to TRBD1. CDR3 size: 11 residues. Germline lookup yields CDR1 MDHEN and CDR2 SYDVKM. The CDR3 bases are TGTGCCAGCAGTCTCCGGGACAGGGTCGACTTT. It yields the protein CASSLRDRVDF.

The rearrangement uses TRBV28 and TRBJ2-2, with 9 bases identical to TRBD1. The CDR3 has 14 residues. Germline values: CDR1 MDHEN, CDR2 SYDVKM. J gave up 7 bases and V 6 bases, and 6 bases lay outside the gene matches. The CDR3 DNA is TGTGCCAGCAGGGGGACAGGGAGGAACGGGGAGCTGTTTTTT. It specifies CASRGTGRNGELFF.

This clone was observed a single time. The chain carries TRBV3-1 (or the pseudogene TRBV3-2) and TRBJ2-5, with D unresolved. CDR1 and CDR2 (germline): LGHDT, YNNKEL (reference sequence). V was trimmed by 4 bases and J by 5 bases, leaving 8 bases between them. The length of the CDR3 is 12 residues. Here the CDR3 DNA reads TGTGCCAGCAGCCTGAGGTGGGAGACCCAGTACTTC. Translation gives CASSLRWETQYF.

V and J are TRBV10-3 and TRBJ2-5; the match to TRBD2 covers 8 bases. The junction had 7 bases not matched to a gene; V was cut back by 0 bases and J by 1 base. Germline assignment: CDR1 ENHRY and CDR2 SYGVKD. The CDR3 sequence is 17 residues long. The CDR3 sequence is CAISESRLAGFQETQYF. The CDR3 DNA reads TGTGCCATCAGTGAGTCACGGCTAGCGGGCTTCCAAGAGACCCAGTACTTC.

The V and J genes are TRBV9 and TRBJ2-7, with TRBD2 matching over 13 bases. Germline loops: CDR1 SGDLS, CDR2 YYNGEE. CDR3 length equals 17 residues. The J segment lost 0 bases and the V segment lost 4 bases, leaving 7 bases of the junction unmatched. CDR3 sequence: CASSPPTSGGASYEQYF. In nucleotides, the CDR3 is TGTGCCAGCAGCCCGCCAACTAGCGGGGGGGCCTCCTACGAGCAGTACTTC.

This sequence joins TRBV6-2 or TRBV6-3 and TRBJ2-7, with D tentatively TRBD2 (7 bases). Trimming removed 0 bases at V and 3 bases at J, with 15 bases between. CDR3 size: 16 residues. Germline values: CDR1 MNHEY, CDR2 SVGEGT. CDR3 coding DNA: TGTGCCAGCAGTTACTCTACTTCGGGGGGCGGCTACGAGCAGTACTTC. Protein sequence: CASSYSTSGGGYEQYF.

V and J are TRBV4-3 and TRBJ2-7; 9 bases are shared with TRBD1. The V gene's germline CDR1 is LGHNA and CDR2 YSLEER. Trimming at V came to 1 base and at J to 3 bases, leaving 4 bases not matched to a gene. The CDR3 extends over 15 amino acids. This CDR3 reads CASSQARTGDYEQYF. Here the CDR3 DNA reads TGCGCCAGCAGCCAAGCCAGGACAGGGGACTACGAGCAGTACTTC.

The J gene is TRBJ1-1, the V gene TRBV10-3; D perhaps matches TRBD1 (5 bases). CDR3 length equals 13 residues. V was cut by 2 bases and J by 13 bases, with 17 bases left in between. Germline CDR1 is ENHRY and CDR2 is SYGVKD. CDR3 sequence reads: CAISEDQEQEGFF. CDR3 nucleotide sequence: TGTGCCATCAGTGAGGACCAGGAACAGGAGGGTTTCTTT.

This clone was seen only once. The chain uses TRBV7-9 and TRBJ2-5; 7 nucleotides agree with TRBD1. Trimming cost V 4 bases and J 5 bases; bases outside gene matches: 7. CDR1 and CDR2 (germline): SEHNR, FQNEAQ (reference sequence). CDR3 size: 14 residues. Here the CDR3 DNA reads TGTGCCAGCAGCTCCACAGGGGTCTTGGAGACCCAGTACTTC. Protein: CASSSTGVLETQYF.

The chain has TRBV5-1 and TRBJ1-2; 8 nucleotides line up with TRBD1. Germline V CDR1 and CDR2: SGHRS, YFSETQ. This CDR3 is built from 15 residues. V lost 4 bases, J lost 7 bases, and 12 bases stayed unmatched. The DNA of the CDR3 is TGCGCCAGCAGCCCTCCCCGACAGGGGCCCATTGGCTACACCTTC. Amino acid sequence: CASSPPRQGPIGYTF. The entire variable domain, with the rest obtained from reference TRBV5-1 and TRBJ1-2, is as follows: KAGVTQTPRYLIKTRGQQVTLSCSPISGHRSVSWYQQTPGQGLQFLFEYFSETQRNKGNFPGRFSGRQFSNSRSEMNVSTLELGDSALYLCASSPPRQGPIGYTFGSGTRLTVV.

The V gene is TRBV3-1 (or the pseudogene TRBV3-2), the J gene TRBJ2-5; maybe TRBD2 (5 bases). Trimming left V 4 bases short and J 2 bases short, with 11 bases between. The germline gives CDR1 LGHDT, CDR2 YNNKEL (reference sequence). The CDR3 length is 14 residues. The CDR3 reads CASSRRAEQETQYF. The CDR3 DNA follows: TGTGCCAGCAGCCGGCGAGCGGAACAAGAGACCCAGTACTTC.

The chain couples TRBV6-5 to TRBJ1-2; D call uncertain. Germline V lookup: CDR1 MNHEY, CDR2 SVGAGI. The CDR3 runs to 15 residues. V was pared by 0 bases and J by 4 bases, with 12 bases between. The CDR3 DNA reads TGTGCCAGCAGTTACTCTTCCCGAAACTCCTATGGCTACACCTTC. Amino acids: CASSYSSRNSYGYTF.